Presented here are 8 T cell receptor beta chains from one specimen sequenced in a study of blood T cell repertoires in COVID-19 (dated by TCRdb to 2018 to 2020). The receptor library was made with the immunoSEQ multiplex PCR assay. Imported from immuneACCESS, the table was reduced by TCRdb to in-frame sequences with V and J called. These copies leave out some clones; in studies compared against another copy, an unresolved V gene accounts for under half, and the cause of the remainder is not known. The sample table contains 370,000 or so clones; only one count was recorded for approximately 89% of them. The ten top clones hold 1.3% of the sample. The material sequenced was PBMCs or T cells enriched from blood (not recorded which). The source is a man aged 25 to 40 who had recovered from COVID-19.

The CDR3 loop is CASAYRLAGNTGELFF. The CDR3 nucleotides are TGTGCCAGCGCCTACCGACTAGCGGGGAACACCGGGGAGCTGTTTTTT. The chain joins TRBV19 to TRBJ2-2; 10 bases line up with TRBD2. This CDR3 is built from 16 residues. Germline loops: CDR1 LNHDA, CDR2 SQIVND (reference sequence). V trimming: 9 bases; J trimming: 1 base; junction bases outside the gene matches: 8.

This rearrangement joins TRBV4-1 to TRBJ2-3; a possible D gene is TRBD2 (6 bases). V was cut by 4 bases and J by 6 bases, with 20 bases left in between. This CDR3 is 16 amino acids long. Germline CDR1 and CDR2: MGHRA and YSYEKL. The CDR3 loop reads CASSPAETSSEDTQYF. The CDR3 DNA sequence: TGCGCCAGCAGCCCCGCAGAGACTAGTTCCGAGGATACGCAGTATTTT.

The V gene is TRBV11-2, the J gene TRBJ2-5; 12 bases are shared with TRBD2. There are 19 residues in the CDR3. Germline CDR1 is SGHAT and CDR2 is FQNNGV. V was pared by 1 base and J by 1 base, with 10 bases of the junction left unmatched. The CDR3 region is CASSLVPGKLAGGQETQYF. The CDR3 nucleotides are TGTGCCAGCAGCTTAGTTCCTGGAAAACTAGCGGGGGGCCAAGAGACCCAGTACTTC.

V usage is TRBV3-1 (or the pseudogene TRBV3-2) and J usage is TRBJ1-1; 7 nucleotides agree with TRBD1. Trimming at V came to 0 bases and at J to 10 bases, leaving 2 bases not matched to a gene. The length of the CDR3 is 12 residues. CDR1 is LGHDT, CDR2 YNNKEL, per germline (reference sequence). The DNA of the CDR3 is TGTGCCAGCAGCCAAGAACAGGGGAGAGCTTTCTTT. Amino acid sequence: CASSQEQGRAFF.

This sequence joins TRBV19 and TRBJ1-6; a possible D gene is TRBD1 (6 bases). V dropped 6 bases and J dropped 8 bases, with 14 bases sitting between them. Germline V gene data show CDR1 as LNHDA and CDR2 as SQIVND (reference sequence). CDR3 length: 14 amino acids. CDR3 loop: CASRGTPEDSPLHF. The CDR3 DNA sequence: TGTGCCAGTAGGGGGACACCGGAGGATTCACCCCTCCACTTT.

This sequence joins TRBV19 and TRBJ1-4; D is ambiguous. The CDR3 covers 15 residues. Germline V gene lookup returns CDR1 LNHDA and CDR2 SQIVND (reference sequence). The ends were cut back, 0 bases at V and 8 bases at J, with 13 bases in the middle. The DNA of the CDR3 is TGTGCCAGTAGTATAGAGGTCACCTACGGGGAAAAACTGTTTTTT. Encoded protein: CASSIEVTYGEKLFF.

The CDR3 spells CAWRGTGSHTIYF. The CDR3 DNA sequence: TGTGCCTGGAGAGGGACAGGGAGTCACACCATATATTTT. The chain links TRBV30 to TRBJ1-3; 9 nucleotides line up with TRBD1. Trimming took 3 bases from V and 8 from J; bases not matched to a gene: 5. Germline V lookup: CDR1 GTSNPN, CDR2 SVGIG (reference sequence). The CDR3 has 13 residues.

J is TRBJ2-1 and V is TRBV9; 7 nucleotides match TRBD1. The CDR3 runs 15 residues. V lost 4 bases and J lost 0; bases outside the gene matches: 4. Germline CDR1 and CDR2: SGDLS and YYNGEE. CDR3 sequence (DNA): TGTGCCAGCAGCCCCAGGGGGAACTCCTACAATGAGCAGTTCTTC. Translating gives CASSPRGNSYNEQFF.